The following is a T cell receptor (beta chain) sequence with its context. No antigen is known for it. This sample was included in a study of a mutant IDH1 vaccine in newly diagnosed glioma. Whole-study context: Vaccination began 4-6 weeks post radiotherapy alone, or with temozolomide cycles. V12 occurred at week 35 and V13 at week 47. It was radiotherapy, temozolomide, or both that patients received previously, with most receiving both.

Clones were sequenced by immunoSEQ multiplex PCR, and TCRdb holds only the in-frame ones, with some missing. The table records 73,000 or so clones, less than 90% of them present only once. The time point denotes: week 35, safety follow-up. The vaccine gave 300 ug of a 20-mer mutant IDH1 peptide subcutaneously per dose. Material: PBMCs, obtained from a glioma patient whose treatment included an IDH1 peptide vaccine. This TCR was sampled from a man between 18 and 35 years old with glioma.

The CDR3 loop is CASSYRGGNQPQHF. CDR3 nucleotides: TGTGCCAGCAGTTACAGGGGAGGCAATCAGCCCCAGCATTTT. The chain uses TRBV6-5 and TRBJ1-5, with D possibly matching TRBD1 (5 bases). The V and J ends lost 2 bases and 2 bases respectively, with 7 bases between them. The V gene's germline CDR1 is MNHEY and CDR2 SVGAGI. This CDR3 contains 14 residues.